The T cell receptor beta chain described here comes from a study of long-term antiretroviral therapy in people with HIV. Running of the v3.0 immunoSEQ assay took place at survey level. Profiling relied on immunoSEQ multiplex PCR, and the TCRdb table lists in-frame clones only, not all of them. The data contain 25,000 to 35,000 clones, almost 97% of them singletons. Losses at the gene ends were 5 bases for V and 6 bases for J; bases not matched to a gene: 8. This CDR3 comprises 14 residues. CDR1 SEHNR and CDR2 FQNEAQ come from the germline V gene (reference sequence). Sequencing was performed on unsorted PBMCs, taken 6.9 years after starting antiretroviral therapy. The V call is TRBV7-9, the J call TRBJ2-3, with 7 nucleotides matching TRBD2. This sequence originates from a man aged 30-40 years with HIV. For the CDR3, the DNA is TGTGCCAGCAGCCCCGACACTAGCGTCGATACGCAGTATTTT. Encoded protein: CASSPDTSVDTQYF.